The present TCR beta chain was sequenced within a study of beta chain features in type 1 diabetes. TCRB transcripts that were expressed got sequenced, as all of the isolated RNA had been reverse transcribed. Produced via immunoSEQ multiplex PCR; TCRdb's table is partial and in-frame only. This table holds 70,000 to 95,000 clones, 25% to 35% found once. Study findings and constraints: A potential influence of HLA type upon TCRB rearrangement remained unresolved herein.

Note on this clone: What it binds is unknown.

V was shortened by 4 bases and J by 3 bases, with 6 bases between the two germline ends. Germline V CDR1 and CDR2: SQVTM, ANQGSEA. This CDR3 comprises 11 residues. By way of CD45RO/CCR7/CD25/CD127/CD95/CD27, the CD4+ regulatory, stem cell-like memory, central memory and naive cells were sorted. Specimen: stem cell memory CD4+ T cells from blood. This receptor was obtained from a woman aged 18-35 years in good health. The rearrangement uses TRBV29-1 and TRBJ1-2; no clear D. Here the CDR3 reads CSVVRDYGYTF. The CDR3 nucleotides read TGCAGCGTTGTTCGCGACTATGGCTACACCTTC.